This T cell receptor beta chain was identified during a study of blood T cell repertoires in COVID-19. Repertoires were generated with immunoSEQ multiplex PCR, while TCRdb's copy carries only in-frame clones and drops some. The sample has some 290,000 clones; around 90% are singletons. V dropped 8 bases and J dropped 1; count of bases not matched to a gene: 7. The CDR3 consists of 14 residues. Germline V gives CDR1 GTSNPN, CDR2 SVGIG (reference sequence). The sequence derives from a woman aged 45-65 years who had recovered from COVID-19. V gene TRBV30 combines with J gene TRBJ1-5; 8 bases are a match to TRBD1. Material for sequencing was peripheral blood. The CDR3 DNA is TGTGCCCCCCCGGGACAGGCCAGCAATCAGCCCCAGCATTTT. It is translated as CAPPGQASNQPQHF.